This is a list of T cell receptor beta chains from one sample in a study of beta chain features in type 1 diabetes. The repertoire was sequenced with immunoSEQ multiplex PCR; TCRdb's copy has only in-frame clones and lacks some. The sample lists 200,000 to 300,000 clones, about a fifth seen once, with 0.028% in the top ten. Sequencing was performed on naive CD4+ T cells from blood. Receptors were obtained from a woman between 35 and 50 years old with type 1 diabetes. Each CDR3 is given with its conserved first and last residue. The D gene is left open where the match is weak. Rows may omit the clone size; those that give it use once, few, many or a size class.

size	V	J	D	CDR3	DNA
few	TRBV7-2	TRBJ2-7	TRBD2	CASSLLLAGGHEQYF	TGTGCCAGCAGCTTACTACTAGCGGGAGGACACGAGCAGTACTTC
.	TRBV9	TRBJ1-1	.	CASSVGTEFANTEAFF	TGTGCCAGCAGCGTAGGGACAGAGTTCGCGAACACTGAAGCTTTCTTT
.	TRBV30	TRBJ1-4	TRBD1	CAWSPTGQGREKLFF	TGTGCCTGGAGTCCCACTGGACAGGGAAGGGAAAAACTGTTTTTT
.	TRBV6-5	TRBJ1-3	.	CASSTPSAIYF	TGTGCCAGCAGTACCCCCAGCGCCATATATTTT
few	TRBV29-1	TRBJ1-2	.	CSVEGGYTF	TGCAGCGTCGAGGGTGGCTACACCTTC
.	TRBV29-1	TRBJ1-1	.	CSVEAGMYTEAFF	TGCAGCGTTGAAGCAGGGATGTACACTGAAGCTTTCTTT
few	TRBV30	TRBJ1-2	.	CAWSVGTGAGDGNTF	.
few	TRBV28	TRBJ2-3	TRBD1	CASSLLPGTAQDTQYF	TGTGCCAGCAGCTTACTGCCAGGGACAGCGCAAGATACGCAGTATTTT
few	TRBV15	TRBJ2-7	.	CATSRDPNPGNEQYF	TGTGCCACCAGCAGAGATCCCAACCCAGGGAACGAGCAGTACTTC
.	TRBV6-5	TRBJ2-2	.	CATNSNTGELFF	TGTGCCACCAACTCCAACACCGGGGAGCTGTTTTTT
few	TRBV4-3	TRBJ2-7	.	CASSMRRSSYEQYF	TGCGCCAGCAGCATGCGTCGAAGCTCCTACGAGCAGTACTTC
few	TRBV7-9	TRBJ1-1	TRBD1	CASSRTGSSEAFF	TGTGCCAGCAGCCGGACAGGCAGCTCTGAAGCTTTCTTT
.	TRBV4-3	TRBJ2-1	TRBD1	CASSQQRGQQQFF	TGCGCCAGCAGCCAGCAAAGGGGACAGCAGCAGTTCTTC
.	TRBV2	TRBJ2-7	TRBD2	CAAGVSYEQYF	TGTGCCGCGGGGGTTTCCTACGAGCAGTACTTC